This T cell receptor (beta chain) was found in a study of blood T cell repertoires in COVID-19. This table comes from immunoSEQ multiplex PCR, and its TCRdb copy is limited to in-frame clones, with some not included. This sample carries approximately 310,000 clones, about 85% of them seen once, and the ten largest clones take 1.5% to 2%. The CDR3 has 16 amino acids. V was clipped by 6 bases and J by 5 bases; unmatched bases: 9. Germline V CDR1 and CDR2: MGHDK, SYGVNS. The chain employs TRBV25-1 and TRBJ2-2; TRBD2 matches 10 bases. Sequencing was carried out using PBMCs or T cells enriched from blood (not recorded which). This clonotype was sampled from a woman in her twenties or thirties who had been exposed to COVID-19. The CDR3 DNA follows: TGTGCCAGCAGGATGAGCGGGGGGGCTTGGACCGGGGAGCTGTTTTTT. Its protein product is CASRMSGGAWTGELFF.